The subject of this entry is one T cell receptor (beta chain). Its antigen is unidentified. A much larger clone sits a single nucleotide away, making a read error possible. The CDR3 is 13 residues long. Germline CDR1 reads MNHEY; CDR2 reads SVGEGT. The sample is drawn from a study of tumor-infiltrating lymphocytes in primary liver carcinoma. Whole-study results and caveats: With p = 0.039, the top-250-clone fraction in tumors significantly exceeded that in blood. Being bulk and unsorted, samples allowed no CD4+ and CD8+ repertoire comparison.

Blood RNA originated from unsorted whole blood, with germline DNA additionally extracted. cDNA specific to TCR beta was made from 450 to 500 ng of total RNA, with a constant-region primer employed for priming. Sequencing libraries for TCR beta derived from three nested multiplex PCR rounds that used slightly modified ARM-PCR. Two initial PCR rounds of about 11 cycles each paired TRBV1-TRBV30 forward primers with a C-beta reverse primer. TCRdb independently ran MiXCR on the multiplex PCR reads; one entry per CDR3 protein. The sample lists hundreds of thousands of distinct CDR3 sequences, around three fifths occurring once.

The chain is built from TRBV6-2 or TRBV6-3 and TRBJ2-2; D call uncertain. The receptor was isolated from a woman in her twenties or thirties with primary liver carcinoma and hepatitis B virus infection. The source material was peripheral blood. CDR3 amino acids: CASSYLNTVELFF. The CDR3 DNA sequence: TGTGCCAGCAGTTACCTGAACACCGTGGAGCTGTTTTTT.